This TCR beta chain came from a study of Ad26.COV2.S vaccination and SARS-CoV-2 variants. Study in general: Donor was assigned to the Ad26.COV2.S arm of trial COV1001.

With respect to this clone: Its antigen is undetermined.

Specified treatment: some 19 received Ad26.COV2.S at low or high dose, single or two shots; 5 received placebo; per-sample allocation not given. Day 63 after the first injection of vaccine or placebo was the sampling time. Study-wide points: The breadth of spike-specific CD8+ and CD4+ T cell responses after vaccination was reportedly substantial. Vaccine recipients surpassed placebo recipients in spike-specific TCR breadth.

Assay: immunoSEQ multiplex PCR; the TCRdb copy retains only in-frame clones and omits some. This sample yields roughly 380,000 clones, of which about 88% are seen a single time; 3% to 4% belongs to the top ten. Germline CDR1 is LNHNV and CDR2 is YYDKDF (reference sequence). CDR3 length: 14 amino acids. The V end was cut by 0 bases, the J end by 5 bases, with 7 bases between. The sample in question was peripheral blood, obtained in a trial of Ad26.COV2.S vaccine versus placebo. The sequence was collected from a person aged 18-65 years who received the Ad26.COV2.S COVID-19 vaccine or a placebo. The gene calls are TRBV15 and TRBJ1-4; D ambiguous. CDR3 protein: CATSRESLNEKLFF. DNA of the CDR3: TGTGCCACCAGCAGAGAAAGTCTAAATGAAAAACTGTTTTTT. Complete variable domain (other parts from reference TRBV15 and TRBJ1-4): DAMVIQNPRYQVTQFGKPVTLSCSQTLNHNVMYWYQQKSSQAPKLLFHYYDKDFNNEADTPDNFQSRRPNTSFCFLDIRSPGLGDTAMYLCATSRESLNEKLFFGSGTQLSVL.